This T cell receptor (beta chain) is from a study of regulatory T cells in long-lasting Graves disease. Building the TCR beta libraries relied on iRepertoire HTBI primers, and CDR3 regions underwent Arm-PCR. TCRdb analysed the multiplex PCR reads with MiXCR anew, one entry per CDR3 protein. The table lists a few hundred thousand distinct CDR3 sequences, 16% of them singletons. Time point in this sample: newly diagnosed GD, antithyroid drugs for less than 3 months. RNA extracted from PBMCs served as the sequencing template. Looked up from germline, CDR1 is ENHRY and CDR2 is SYGVKD. The CDR3 extends over 16 amino acids. Trimming cost V 0 bases and J 0 bases, with 8 bases left between them. The same specimen was also included in a second study, on T cells in Graves' hyperthyroidism and ophthalmopathy.

The J gene is TRBJ1-4, the V gene TRBV10-3; no definite D call. Sequencing was performed on peripheral blood mononuclear cells (PBMCs), taken at new diagnosis, from a patient treated with antithyroid drugs. This TCR was recovered from a man aged 35-49 years with Graves disease. CDR3 in amino acids: CAISESAGATNEKLFF. In DNA form, the CDR3 reads TGTGCCATCAGTGAGTCGGCGGGTGCAACTAATGAAAAACTGTTTTTT.